This entry is about one T cell receptor (beta chain). Naive CD8 cells were CD45RO-negative, positively selected for CCR7, excluding terminally differentiated effector memory CD45RA+ cells. These data come from a study of shared clonotypes between healthy human individuals. In the source study's methods: Filtering of immunoSEQ junctional sequences could not match full-length read filtering. Profiled with immunoSEQ multiplex PCR; TCRdb holds only in-frame clones, not every one. V and J calls and clone size are copied from that table; D and trimming were computed from the DNA. In the table there are about 1.9 million clones, about 94% of which are singletons. V gave up 1 base and J gave up 1 base, with 16 bases separating them. This CDR3 spans 17 amino acids. Germline CDR1 SGHTA, CDR2 FQGTGA.

This TCR was recovered from a man between 18 and 29 years old in good health. Some clones in this sample may be carry-over from other donors' samples. The V and J genes are TRBV7-3 and TRBJ2-5; unclear D gene. Sequencing was done on a sample of naive CD8+ T cells from PBMCs. The CDR3 DNA reads as TGTGCCAGCAGCTTAAGGCAGGTTTGTCTGTCCCAAGAGACCCAGTACTTC. Protein: CASSLRQVCLSQETQYF.